This TCR beta chain was retrieved from a study of shared clonotypes between healthy human individuals. Study-wide context: The people who gave samples were two women and three men aged 18 to 49. The study's findings and limits: Tissues were not sampled, only blood, and their repertoires likely differ.

V lost 4 bases, J lost 2 bases, and 20 bases lay in between. CDR1 SGDLS and CDR2 YYNGEE come from the germline V gene. The CDR3 has 17 amino acids. The count of this clone is one. Its antigen is still unknown. Genomic DNA of every subset was divided equally among multiple immunoSEQ plates. Ten immunoSEQ deep assay plates were used by the authors to sequence unsorted PBMC DNA. The assay was immunoSEQ multiplex PCR, and TCRdb's table has in-frame clones only and misses some. The repertoire holds roughly 480,000 clones, 65% to 80% seen once, with about 12% in the top ten. The receptor was derived from a woman aged 40-49 years in good health. Some clones in this sample may be carry-over from other donors' samples. The chain links TRBV9 to TRBJ2-3, with D tentatively TRBD2 (5 bases). Sequencing was performed on PBMCs. The CDR3: CASSPRVGAVHTDTQYF. Here the CDR3 DNA reads TGTGCCAGCAGCCCCCGCGTCGGAGCGGTTCACACAGATACGCAGTATTTT.